This TCR beta chain comes out of a study of blood T cell repertoires in COVID-19. Study in general: Sample material is recorded as cDNA or gDNA derived from T cells, B-cell-depleted T cells, or PBMCs.

V was pared by 4 bases and J by 0 bases, with 15 bases between. The CDR3 is made up of 16 amino acids. In germline, CDR1 is LGHDT, CDR2 YNNKEL (reference sequence). Original analysis: Reference gene primer amplification gave nucleated cell count estimates. The method was immunoSEQ multiplex PCR; TCRdb's version includes in-frame clones alone and lacks a portion of them. From that table come the V and J calls and clone size; the DNA was used to work out D and trimming. The sample consists of roughly 410,000 clones, around 87% of them appearing once. V usage is TRBV3-1 (or the pseudogene TRBV3-2) and J usage is TRBJ1-2; D might be TRBD1 (6 bases). The specimen was peripheral blood. The clonotype originates from a woman aged 60-70 years with COVID-19, enrolled during active disease. CDR3 nucleotides: TGTGCCAGCAGCCGGACCGGGACACTTACTAACTATGGCTACACCTTC. It codes for CASSRTGTLTNYGYTF.